This is a list of T cell receptor beta chains from one sample in a study of blood T cell repertoires in COVID-19. Clones were sequenced by immunoSEQ multiplex PCR, and TCRdb holds only the in-frame ones, with some missing. The data hold about 400,000 clones, with around 88% observed a single time. Sequenced: peripheral blood. The source is a woman aged 55 to 70 with COVID-19, enrolled during active disease. Both conserved end residues are part of each CDR3. The D gene is left open where the match is weak. For some rows the clone size is stated as once, few or many, or as a class when expanded; others skip it.

>TRBV19|16|TRBJ1-1|TRBD1|-
CASSIRVAGGNTEAFF
TGTGCCAGTAGTATAAGAGTCGCAGGGGGGAACACTGAAGCTTTCTTT
>TRBV30|11|TRBJ1-2|-|-
CALSRGYGYTF
TGTGCCCTAAGTCGGGGCTATGGCTACACCTTC
>TRBV10-1|10|TRBJ1-2|-|-
CAGPGNGYTF
TGCGCCGGCCCAGGGAATGGCTACACCTTC
>TRBV7-3|14|TRBJ1-1|-|once
CASSLTRDDTEAFF
TGTGCCAGCAGCTTAACCCGGGATGACACTGAAGCTTTCTTT
>TRBV12-2|18|TRBJ2-7|-|-
CASRLPRGMTGDFYEQYF
TGTGCAAGTCGCTTACCCCGCGGTATGACAGGGGATTTCTACGAGCAGTACTTC
>TRBV4-2|15|TRBJ2-5|TRBD1|-
CASSPRAGGQETQYF
TGTGCCAGCAGCCCTAGGGCAGGGGGCCAAGAGACCCAGTACTTC
>TRBV29-1|14|TRBJ2-6|-|-
CSATGEAGANVLTF
TGCAGCGCTACAGGGGAGGCTGGGGCCAACGTCCTGACTTTC
>TRBV7-5|15|TRBJ1-3|-|-
CVRSLARDSGNTIYF
TGTGTCAGAAGCTTAGCGAGAGACTCTGGAAACACCATATATTTT
>TRBV18|15|TRBJ1-1|-|-
CASSPPDRLLTEAFF
TGTGCCAGCTCACCTCCGGACAGACTTCTCACTGAAGCTTTCTTT
>TRBV7-2|13|TRBJ2-7|TRBD1|-
CASRYTGEGEQYF
TGTGCCAGCAGGTATACAGGGGAAGGCGAGCAGTACTTC
>TRBV6-2/TRBV6-3|17|TRBJ2-2|TRBD2|-
CASSYYPSGVNTGELFF
TGTGCCAGCAGTTACTATCCTAGCGGGGTTAACACCGGGGAGCTGTTTTTT
>TRBV6-6|13|TRBJ1-1|TRBD1|-
CASRGQTNTEAFF
TGTGCCAGCAGGGGACAGACCAACACTGAAGCTTTCTTT
>TRBV2|13|TRBJ1-2|-|few
CASSGTANYGYTF
TGTGCCAGCAGTGGGACAGCCAACTATGGCTACACCTTC
>TRBV28|16|TRBJ1-2|TRBD1|-
CASSYPQGAGDYGYTF
TGTGCCAGCAGTTACCCCCAGGGGGCGGGGGACTATGGCTACACCTTC
>TRBV28|13|TRBJ1-1|-|-
CASSTPGGAEAFF
TGTGCCAGCAGCACCCCCGGGGGAGCTGAAGCTTTCTTT
>TRBV1|16|TRBJ2-7|-|-
CTSIKGGAFSSYEQYF
TGCACCAGCATCAAAGGCGGGGCATTCAGCTCCTACGAGCAGTACTTC
>TRBV30|15|TRBJ2-4|TRBD1|once
CAWSVLGGSKNIQYF
TGTGCCTGGAGTGTACTAGGGGGCAGCAAAAACATTCAGTACTTC
>TRBV6-2/TRBV6-3|14|TRBJ2-7|TRBD1|-
CASSARTGGSEQYF
TGTGCCAGCAGCGCTAGGACAGGGGGGTCCGAGCAGTACTTC
>TRBV19|16|TRBJ2-3|TRBD2|-
CASSIWTSGSTDTQYF
TGTGCCAGTAGTATATGGACTAGCGGAAGCACAGATACGCAGTATTTT
>TRBV7-8|13|TRBJ1-1|-|-
CASSLGGGTEAFF
TGTGCCAGCAGCTTGGGGGGGGGCACTGAAGCTTTCTTT
>TRBV11-2|16|TRBJ1-3|-|-
CASSTGSGGGRDTIYF
TGTGCCAGCAGCACCGGCTCCGGTGGGGGGAGGGACACCATATATTTT
>TRBV9|15|TRBJ1-2|-|-
CASSPEEGRSYGYTF
TGTGCCAGCAGCCCTGAGGAGGGACGGTCCTATGGCTACACCTTC
>TRBV18|16|TRBJ1-5|-|-
CASSLRQFGFDQPQHF
TGTGCCAGCTCACTTAGACAGTTCGGGTTCGATCAGCCCCAGCATTTT
>TRBV4-3|18|TRBJ2-2|-|-
CASSQDVALHSNTGELFF
TGCGCCAGCAGCCAAGATGTGGCTCTCCACAGCAACACCGGGGAGCTGTTTTTT
>TRBV6-2/TRBV6-3|15|TRBJ2-7|-|few
CASSPTSDNSYEQYF
TGTGCCAGCAGCCCTACCTCAGACAACTCCTACGAGCAGTACTTC
>TRBV7-6|16|TRBJ2-2|TRBD1|-
CASSLVGQGNTGELFF
TGTGCCAGCAGCTTAGTGGGACAGGGGAACACCGGGGAGCTGTTTTTT
>TRBV9|15|TRBJ1-3|-|-
CASSDQGFSGNTIYF
TGTGCCAGCAGTGATCAGGGGTTCTCTGGAAACACCATATATTTT
>TRBV19|13|TRBJ1-3|-|-
CASSRRLSDTIYF
TGTGCCAGTAGTAGGAGACTGTCGGACACCATATATTTT
>TRBV2|14|TRBJ1-3|-|-
CASSATFGGNTIYF
TGTGCCAGCAGTGCTACATTCGGGGGAAACACCATATATTTT
>TRBV24-1|13|TRBJ2-5|TRBD1|-
CATSVTGHETQYF
TGTGCCACCAGTGTGACAGGGCACGAGACCCAGTACTTC
>TRBV4-1|17|TRBJ2-1|-|-
CASSQSLHDFRGNEQFF
TGCGCCAGCAGCCAATCACTACACGACTTCCGTGGAAATGAGCAGTTCTTC
>TRBV2|14|TRBJ1-5|TRBD1|-
CASRVGQSNQPQHF
TGTGCCAGCAGGGTGGGACAGAGCAATCAGCCCCAGCATTTT
>TRBV7-9|14|TRBJ2-7|TRBD1|-
CASSSGQGRGQQYF
TGTGCCAGCAGCTCCGGACAGGGTAGGGGACAGCAGTACTTC
>TRBV3-1/TRBV3-2|20|TRBJ1-3|TRBD1|-
CASSQLTGTGVIGSGNTIYF
TGTGCCAGCAGCCAACTTACCGGGACAGGGGTTATCGGATCTGGAAACACCATATATTTT
>TRBV30|15|TRBJ2-3|TRBD2|-
CAWSWRGDAPDTQYF
TGTGCCTGGAGTTGGCGGGGGGATGCCCCAGATACGCAGTATTTT
>TRBV5-6|15|TRBJ1-2|TRBD1|-
CASSLRQGANYGYTF
TGTGCCAGCAGCCTCCGACAGGGGGCAAACTATGGCTACACCTTC
>TRBV7-2|16|TRBJ2-3|-|-
CASSLSRVVRTDTQYF
TGTGCCAGCAGCTTATCTAGAGTGGTGCGCACAGATACGCAGTATTTT
>TRBV11-2|16|TRBJ2-2|-|-
CASSLGRGLGTGELFF
TGTGCCAGCAGCTTAGGGAGGGGCTTGGGCACCGGGGAGCTGTTTTTT
>TRBV18|15|TRBJ2-1|TRBD1|-
CASSESGQGANEQFF
TGTGCCAGCTCAGAGTCGGGACAGGGGGCAAATGAGCAGTTCTTC
>TRBV19|14|TRBJ2-3|TRBD2|-
CASRTSGGTDTQYF
TGTGCCAGTCGGACTAGCGGGGGTACAGATACGCAGTATTTT
>TRBV11-3|17|TRBJ1-1|TRBD1|-
CASRGHRGPNSNTEAFF
TGTGCCAGCAGGGGGCACAGGGGACCCAATTCCAACACTGAAGCTTTCTTT
>TRBV5-6|15|TRBJ2-1|TRBD1|-
CASSTWDRDDNEQFF
TGTGCCAGCAGCACATGGGACAGGGACGACAATGAGCAGTTCTTC
>TRBV19|15|TRBJ1-2|-|-
CAGRGGDSRDSGYTF
TGTGCCGGAAGGGGAGGGGATTCACGGGATAGTGGCTACACCTTC
>TRBV10-2|14|TRBJ1-6|-|many
CASSDGGGWSPLHF
TGCGCCAGCAGTGATGGGGGGGGCTGGTCACCCCTCCACTTT
>TRBV6-5|15|TRBJ1-4|-|-
CASSREGGGNEKLFF
TGTGCCAGCAGTCGGGAAGGGGGGGGTAATGAAAAACTGTTTTTT
>TRBV7-2|19|TRBJ2-1|TRBD2|-
CASSLVPSGASSSYNEQFF
TGTGCCAGCAGCTTAGTCCCTAGCGGGGCCTCGAGCTCCTACAATGAGCAGTTCTTC